The 4 T cell receptor beta chains presented below share a single source sample, sequenced in a study of blood T cell repertoires in COVID-19. Libraries were prepared by immunoSEQ multiplex PCR; TCRdb keeps only in-frame clonotypes and omits some of them. This sample has about 180,000 clones, with 70% to 85% found just once. Source material: PBMCs or T cells enriched from blood (not recorded which). These receptors all come from a man aged 45-65 years who had recovered from COVID-19.

In this sample, this clone turned up a few times. The chain has TRBV6-5 and TRBJ1-1, with 8 bases identical to TRBD1. The CDR3 contains 11 residues. Germline V gene lookup returns CDR1 MNHEY and CDR2 SVGAGI. J gave up 11 bases and V 5 bases, and 4 bases lay outside the gene matches. The CDR3 sequence: CASSTRTGAFF. The CDR3 coding sequence is TGTGCCAGCAGTACCCGGACAGGGGCTTTCTTT.

The chain employs TRBV5-5 and TRBJ1-1, with D hard to call. The V end lost 1 base, the J end lost 4 bases, and 14 bases lay between the germline ends. The length of the CDR3 is 15 residues. The germline gives CDR1 SGHKS, CDR2 YYEKEE (reference sequence). The CDR3 DNA follows: TGTGCCAGCAGCTTGTTGGCGGTGGATAGCACTGAAGCTTTCTTT. Its protein product is CASSLLAVDSTEAFF.

This chain uses TRBV19 with TRBJ2-1, with D perhaps matching TRBD1 (5 bases). The CDR3 runs 15 residues. The ends were cut back, 2 bases at V and 8 bases at J, with 16 bases in the middle. Per germline, CDR1 LNHDA and CDR2 SQIVND (reference sequence). CDR3 bases: TGTGCCAGTAGTATACCCGCTTCCAGGGCCGATGAGCAGTTCTTC. Translation: CASSIPASRADEQFF. The full variable domain, in which reference TRBV19 and TRBJ2-1 provide the parts outside the CDR3, is DGGITQSPKYLFRKEGQNVTLSCEQNLNHDAMYWYRQDPGQGLRLIYYSQIVNDFQKGDIAEGYSVSREKKESFPLTVTSAQKNPTAFYLCASSIPASRADEQFFGPGTRLTVL.

The genes are TRBV6-5 and TRBJ2-7; perhaps TRBD1 as D (5 bases). CDR3 length equals 15 residues. V was trimmed by 0 bases and J by 1 base, leaving 10 bases between them. The germline gives CDR1 MNHEY, CDR2 SVGAGI. The CDR3 bases are TGTGCCAGCAGTTACTCGCGTAGGGGATCCTACGAGCAGTACTTC. It is translated as CASSYSRRGSYEQYF.